A selection of T cell receptor beta chains follows, all from one sample in a study of cytotoxic CD8 clonotypes in ibrutinib-treated CLL. TCRdb's table, derived via immunoSEQ multiplex PCR, lists solely in-frame clones and lacks some. The sample has tens of thousands of clones, 69% seen once. Sequenced here: PBMCs, sampled after 12 months of ibrutinib treatment. Receptors originate from a human donor with chronic lymphocytic leukemia. The conserved cysteine and the conserved F or W are not part of the CDR3 here. Fields, in order: clone size, V gene, CDR3 length, D gene, J gene, CDR3 protein. D genes are given only for firm matches. Expanded clones get a size class; other rows say once, few or many, or leave the size out.

once,TRBV2,11,.,TRBJ2-7,ASKYDRTYEQY
.,TRBV10-3,11,.,TRBJ1-1,AISGTGSTEAF
.,TRBV28,12,.,TRBJ1-2,ASTLGGTDYGYT
.,TRBV5-1,12,TRBD1,TRBJ1-1,ASSLAGTEREAF
.,TRBV5-5,13,.,TRBJ1-4,ASSLVTGPNEKLF
.,TRBV27,12,.,TRBJ1-2,ASRIGGRDYGYT
.,TRBV4-1,12,.,TRBJ2-5,ASSRGWLGETQY
.,TRBV29-1,11,.,TRBJ1-4,SVESGGGEKLF
few,TRBV10-1,13,TRBD2,TRBJ2-3,ASSENSGGPDTQY
medium-sized,TRBV27,11,TRBD2,TRBJ2-4,ASRTGGVNIQY
.,TRBV6-1,13,.,TRBJ2-7,ASSEMVGDLYEQY
once,TRBV6-1,11,.,TRBJ1-2,ASRFQGLVGYT
.,TRBV14,10,.,TRBJ2-7,ASSPDSFEQY
.,TRBV5-1,12,.,TRBJ1-4,ASSPRANEEKLF
.,TRBV9,10,.,TRBJ2-5,ASSEGLGAQY
.,TRBV27,15,.,TRBJ1-1,ASSLSSYPRGNTEAF
.,TRBV7-9,13,.,TRBJ1-2,ASSPSSGANYGYT
.,TRBV9,12,.,TRBJ1-2,ASSVGTEVGGYT
few,TRBV5-4,10,.,TRBJ1-2,ASRSTGTSYT
few,TRBV7-3,13,TRBD2,TRBJ2-7,ASSLFGGASYEQY
.,TRBV7-6,10,.,TRBJ2-5,ASSRGGSDQY
.,TRBV10-3,7,.,TRBJ1-2,APTYGYT
few,TRBV6-5,13,.,TRBJ1-5,ASSHRWGVGQPQH
.,TRBV28,11,.,TRBJ2-6,ASSKAGANVLT
once,TRBV6-1,14,.,TRBJ1-2,ASSEALGNSDYGYT
.,TRBV11-3,11,.,TRBJ2-3,ASSLGRTDTQY
.,TRBV5-1,13,.,TRBJ1-5,ASSLGYPSNQPQH
.,TRBV11-1,11,.,TRBJ1-6,ASSSDGNSPLH
.,TRBV4-2,11,.,TRBJ1-4,ASSQDLTEKLF
.,TRBV11-2,12,.,TRBJ1-6,ASSSRRGPQALH
.,TRBV6-6,11,.,TRBJ1-2,ASSYGDAYGYT
.,TRBV9,13,TRBD1,TRBJ1-2,ASSAWTGRERGYT
.,TRBV23-1,14,TRBD1,TRBJ1-1,ASSQPDRGRFTEAF
few,TRBV4-2,13,TRBD1,TRBJ1-6,ASSQVGTGDSPLH
.,TRBV6-6,12,TRBD1,TRBJ2-7,ASRDRGLTYEQY
.,TRBV15,12,.,TRBJ2-5,ATSRLHGQETQY